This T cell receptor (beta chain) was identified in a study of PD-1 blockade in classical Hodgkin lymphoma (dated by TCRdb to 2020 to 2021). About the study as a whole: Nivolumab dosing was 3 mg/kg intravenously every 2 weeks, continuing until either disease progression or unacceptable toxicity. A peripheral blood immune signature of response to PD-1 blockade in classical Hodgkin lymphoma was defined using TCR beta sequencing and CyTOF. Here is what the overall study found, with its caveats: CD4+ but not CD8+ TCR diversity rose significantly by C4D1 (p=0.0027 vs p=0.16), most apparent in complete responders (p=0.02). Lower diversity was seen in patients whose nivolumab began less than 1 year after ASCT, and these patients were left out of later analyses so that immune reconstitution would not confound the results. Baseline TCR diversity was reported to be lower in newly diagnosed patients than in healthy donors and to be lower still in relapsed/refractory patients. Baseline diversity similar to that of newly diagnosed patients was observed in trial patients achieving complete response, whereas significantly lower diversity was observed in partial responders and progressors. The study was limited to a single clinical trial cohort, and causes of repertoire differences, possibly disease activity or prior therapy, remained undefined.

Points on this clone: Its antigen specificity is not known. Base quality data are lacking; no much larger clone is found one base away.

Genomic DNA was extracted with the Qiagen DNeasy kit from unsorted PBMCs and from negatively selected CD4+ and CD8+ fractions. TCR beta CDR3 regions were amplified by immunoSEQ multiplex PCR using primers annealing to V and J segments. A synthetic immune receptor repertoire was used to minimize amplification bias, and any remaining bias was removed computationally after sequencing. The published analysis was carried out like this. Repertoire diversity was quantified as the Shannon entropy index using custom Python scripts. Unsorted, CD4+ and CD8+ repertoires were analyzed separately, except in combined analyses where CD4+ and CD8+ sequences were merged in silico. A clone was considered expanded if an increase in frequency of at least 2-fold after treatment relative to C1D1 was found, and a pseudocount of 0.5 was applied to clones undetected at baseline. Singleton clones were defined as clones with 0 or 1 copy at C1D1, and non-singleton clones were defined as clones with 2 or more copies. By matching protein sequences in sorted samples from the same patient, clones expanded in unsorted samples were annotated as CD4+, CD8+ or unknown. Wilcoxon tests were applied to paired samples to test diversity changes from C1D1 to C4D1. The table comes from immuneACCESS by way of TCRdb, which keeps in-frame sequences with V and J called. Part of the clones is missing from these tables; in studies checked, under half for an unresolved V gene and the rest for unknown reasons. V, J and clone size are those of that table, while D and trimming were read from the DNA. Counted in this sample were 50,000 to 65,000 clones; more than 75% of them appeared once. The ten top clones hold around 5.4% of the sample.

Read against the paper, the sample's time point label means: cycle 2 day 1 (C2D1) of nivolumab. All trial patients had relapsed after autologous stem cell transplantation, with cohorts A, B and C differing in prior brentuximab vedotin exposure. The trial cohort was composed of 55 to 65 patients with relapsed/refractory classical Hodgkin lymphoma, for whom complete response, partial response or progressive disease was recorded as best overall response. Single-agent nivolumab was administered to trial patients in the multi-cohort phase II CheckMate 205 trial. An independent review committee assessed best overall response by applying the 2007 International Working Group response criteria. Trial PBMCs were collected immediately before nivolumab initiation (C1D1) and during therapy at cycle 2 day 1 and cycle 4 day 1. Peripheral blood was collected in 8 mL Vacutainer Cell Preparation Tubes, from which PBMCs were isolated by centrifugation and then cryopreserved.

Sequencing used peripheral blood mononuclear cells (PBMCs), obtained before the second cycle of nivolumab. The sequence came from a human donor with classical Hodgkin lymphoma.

For the CDR3, the sequence is CASSPLPAVYEQYF. The sequence in DNA is TGTGCCAGCAGCCCCCTCCCCGCGGTGTACGAGCAGTACTTC. The chain uses TRBV9 and TRBJ2-7; the D gene cannot be named for sure. Trimming takes 4 bases from V and 4 bases from J, and the germline ends sit 15 bases apart. The CDR3 runs 14 amino acids, cysteine and phenylalanine included. The kept DNA is CDR3 alone, 42 bases in frame from the first base. The germline V gene encodes CDR1 SGDLS and CDR2 YYNGEE.